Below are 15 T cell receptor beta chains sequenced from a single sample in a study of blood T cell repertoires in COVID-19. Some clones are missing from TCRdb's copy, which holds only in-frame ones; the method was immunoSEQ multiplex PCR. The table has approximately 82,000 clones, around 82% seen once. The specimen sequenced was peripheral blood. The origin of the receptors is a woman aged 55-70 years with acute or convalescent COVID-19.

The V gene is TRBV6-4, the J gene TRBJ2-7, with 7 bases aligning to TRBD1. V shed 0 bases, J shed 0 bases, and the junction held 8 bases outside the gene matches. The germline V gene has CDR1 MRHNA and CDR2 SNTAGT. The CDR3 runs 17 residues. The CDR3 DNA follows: TGTGCCAGCAGTGACTCGAATTCCGGGACAGCCTCCTACGAGCAGTACTTC. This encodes CASSDSNSGTASYEQYF.

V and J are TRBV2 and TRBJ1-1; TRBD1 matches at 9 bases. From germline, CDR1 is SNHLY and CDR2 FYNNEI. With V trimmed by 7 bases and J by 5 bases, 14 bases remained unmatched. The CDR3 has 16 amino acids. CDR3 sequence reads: CASKGDRALSGTEAFF. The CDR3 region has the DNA TGTGCCAGCAAGGGGGACAGGGCACTTTCAGGGACTGAAGCTTTCTTT.

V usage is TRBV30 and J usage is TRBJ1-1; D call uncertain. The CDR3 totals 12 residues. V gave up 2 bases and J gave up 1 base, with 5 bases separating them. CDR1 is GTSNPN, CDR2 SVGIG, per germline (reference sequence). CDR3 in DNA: TGTGCCTGGAGTTTGGCGAACACTGAAGCTTTCTTT. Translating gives CAWSLANTEAFF.

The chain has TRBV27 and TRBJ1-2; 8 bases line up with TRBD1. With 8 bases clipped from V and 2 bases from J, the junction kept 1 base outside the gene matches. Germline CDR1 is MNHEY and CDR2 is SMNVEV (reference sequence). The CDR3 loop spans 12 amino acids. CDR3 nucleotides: TGTGCCAGCCAGGGGGCAAACTATGGCTACACCTTC. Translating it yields CASQGANYGYTF.

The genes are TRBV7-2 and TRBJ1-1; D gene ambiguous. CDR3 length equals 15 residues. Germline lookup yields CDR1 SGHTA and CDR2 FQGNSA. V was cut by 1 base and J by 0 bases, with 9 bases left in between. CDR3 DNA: TGTGCCAGCAGCTTAGGTACAGCCTTGAACACTGAAGCTTTCTTT. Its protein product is CASSLGTALNTEAFF.

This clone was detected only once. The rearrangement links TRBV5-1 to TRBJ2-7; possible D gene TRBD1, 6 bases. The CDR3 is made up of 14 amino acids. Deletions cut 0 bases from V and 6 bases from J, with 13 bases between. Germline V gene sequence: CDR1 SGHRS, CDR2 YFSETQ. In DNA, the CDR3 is TGCGCCAGCAGCTTGGCCGGCAGGGGCAGCGAGCAGTACTTC. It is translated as CASSLAGRGSEQYF.

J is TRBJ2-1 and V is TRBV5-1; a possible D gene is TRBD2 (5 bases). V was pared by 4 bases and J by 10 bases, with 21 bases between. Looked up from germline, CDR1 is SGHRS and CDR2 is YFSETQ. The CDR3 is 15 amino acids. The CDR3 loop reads CASSPLDSERGEQFF. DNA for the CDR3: TGCGCCAGCAGCCCGCTGGACTCCGAAAGAGGGGAGCAGTTCTTC.

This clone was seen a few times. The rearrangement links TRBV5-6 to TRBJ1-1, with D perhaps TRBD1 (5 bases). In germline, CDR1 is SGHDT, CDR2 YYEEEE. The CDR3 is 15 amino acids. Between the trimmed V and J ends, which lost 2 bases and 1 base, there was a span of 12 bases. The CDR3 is CASSFSGVPNTEAFF. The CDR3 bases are TGTGCCAGCAGCTTTTCGGGGGTCCCGAACACTGAAGCTTTCTTT.

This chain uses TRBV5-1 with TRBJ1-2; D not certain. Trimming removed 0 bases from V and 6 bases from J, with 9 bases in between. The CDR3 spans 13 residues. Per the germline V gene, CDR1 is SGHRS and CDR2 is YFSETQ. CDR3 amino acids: CASSLATANGYTF. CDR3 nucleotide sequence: TGCGCCAGCAGCTTGGCCACAGCTAATGGCTACACCTTC.

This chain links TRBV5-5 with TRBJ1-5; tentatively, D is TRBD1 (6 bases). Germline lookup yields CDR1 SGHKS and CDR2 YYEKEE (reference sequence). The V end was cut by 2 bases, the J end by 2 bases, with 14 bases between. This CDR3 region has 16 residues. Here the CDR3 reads CASSFRGLGGNQPQHF. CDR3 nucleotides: TGTGCCAGCAGCTTCAGGGGACTAGGTGGCAATCAGCCCCAGCATTTT.

CDR3 bases: TGCAGCGTTGGGGGCGGAGGGGCCGGGGAGCTGTTTTTT. It codes for CSVGGGGAGELFF. The chain couples TRBV29-1 to TRBJ2-2, with D perhaps TRBD2 (6 bases). The V end lost 4 bases, the J end lost 6 bases, and 12 bases lay between the germline ends. The CDR3 consists of 13 residues. CDR1 is SQVTM, CDR2 ANQGSEA, per germline.

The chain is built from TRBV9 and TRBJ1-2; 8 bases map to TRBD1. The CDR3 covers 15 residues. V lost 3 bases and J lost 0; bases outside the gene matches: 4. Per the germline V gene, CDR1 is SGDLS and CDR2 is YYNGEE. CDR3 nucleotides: TGTGCCAGCAGCGACGGGACAGGCACTAACTATGGCTACACCTTC. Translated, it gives CASSDGTGTNYGYTF.

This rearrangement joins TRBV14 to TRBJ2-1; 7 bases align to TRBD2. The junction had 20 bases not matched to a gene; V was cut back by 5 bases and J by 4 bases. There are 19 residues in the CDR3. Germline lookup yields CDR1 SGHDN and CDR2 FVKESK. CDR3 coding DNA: TGTGCCAGCAGCTCTAAGAGCTCTATCGGACTAGTCCCATACAATGAGCAGTTCTTC. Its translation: CASSSKSSIGLVPYNEQFF.

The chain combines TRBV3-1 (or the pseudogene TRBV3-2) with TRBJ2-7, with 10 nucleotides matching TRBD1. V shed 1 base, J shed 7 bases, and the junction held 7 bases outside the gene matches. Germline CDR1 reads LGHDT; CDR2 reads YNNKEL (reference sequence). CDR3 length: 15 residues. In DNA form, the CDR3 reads TGTGCCAGCAGCCAAGCCGGGACAGGGGTGGCGGAGCAGTACTTC. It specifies CASSQAGTGVAEQYF.

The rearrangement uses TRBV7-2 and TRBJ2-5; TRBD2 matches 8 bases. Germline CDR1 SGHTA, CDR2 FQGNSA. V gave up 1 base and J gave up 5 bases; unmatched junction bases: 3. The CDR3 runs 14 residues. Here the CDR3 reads CASSLGPGGETQYF. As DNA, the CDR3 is TGTGCCAGCAGCTTAGGGCCGGGAGGGGAGACCCAGTACTTC.